These T cell receptor beta chains were read from a single sample in a study of shared T cell receptors in the human thymus. Some clones are missing from TCRdb's copy, which holds only in-frame ones; the method was immunoSEQ multiplex PCR. The sample has 500,000 to 750,000 clones, more than 75% seen once. In addition, the sample was reused for a study of human thymus T cells.

The sequencing sample was made of thymocytes. The receptors shown here come from a boy under two years old with a congenital heart defect. Both conserved end residues are part of each CDR3. A D gene is named only where the DNA matches it firmly. Not every row has a clone size; where given, it reads once, few, many or a size class.

J | D | size | V | CDR3 | DNA
TRBJ2-7 | - | - | TRBV27 | CASSSVGPTSQRSEQYF | TGTGCCAGCAGCTCCGTGGGCCCGACTAGTCAGAGGTCCGAGCAGTACTTC
TRBJ2-1 | - | - | TRBV5-4 | CASSLDQDEQFF | TGTGCCAGCAGCTTGGACCAGGATGAGCAGTTCTTC
TRBJ1-2 | TRBD1 | - | TRBV7-2 | CASSPPTIYRGGYTF | TGTGCCAGCAGCCCCCCCACCATCTACAGGGGAGGCTACACCTTC
TRBJ2-3 | TRBD2 | - | TRBV5-4 | CASSEGLAGAADTQYF | TGTGCCAGCAGCGAGGGACTAGCGGGAGCCGCAGATACGCAGTATTTT
TRBJ2-3 | TRBD1 | - | TRBV10-3 | CAISGGTGRETDTQYF | TGTGCCATCAGTGGGGGGACAGGGAGGGAAACAGATACGCAGTATTTT
TRBJ2-1 | TRBD2 | - | TRBV30 | CAYHVLAGGPNEQFF | TGTGCCTACCACGTCCTAGCGGGAGGGCCTAATGAGCAGTTCTTC
TRBJ2-1 | TRBD2 | - | TRBV27 | CASSLGGLAGGPRNEQFF | TGTGCCAGCAGTCTAGGTGGGCTAGCGGGAGGGCCACGGAATGAGCAGTTCTTC
TRBJ2-7 | - | - | TRBV28 | CASSIRRHLAPFCEQYF | TGTGCCAGCAGTATCCGAAGACATCTAGCGCCCTTCTGCGAGCAGTACTTC
TRBJ2-3 | - | - | TRBV4-2 | CASSGNPSECTDTQYF | TGTGCCAGCAGCGGTAATCCTAGCGAGTGCACAGATACGCAGTATTTT
TRBJ2-1 | TRBD2 | - | TRBV2 | CASGPLTGGPPYNEQFF | TGTGCCAGCGGCCCTCTAACGGGAGGGCCTCCCTACAATGAGCAGTTCTTC
TRBJ2-7 | - | few | TRBV28 | CASSPPRHRLNYEQYF | TGTGCCAGCAGTCCACCTAGGCATCGGCTAAACTACGAGCAGTACTTC
TRBJ2-1 | TRBD2 | - | TRBV5-4 | CASSFTAGGREQFF | TGTGCCAGCAGCTTCACAGCGGGAGGGCGTGAGCAGTTCTTC
TRBJ2-2 | - | - | TRBV4-2 | CASSQAGVAGELFF | TGTGCCAGCAGCCAAGCGGGAGTAGCCGGGGAGCTGTTTTTT
TRBJ2-2 | - | - | TRBV2 | CASSPQTWANTGELFF | TGTGCCAGCAGTCCCCAGACTTGGGCGAACACCGGGGAGCTGTTTTTT
TRBJ1-3 | - | once | TRBV28 | CASTMGGKENTIYF | TGTGCCAGCACCATGGGGGGAAAAGAGAACACCATATATTTT
TRBJ2-7 | TRBD1 | once | TRBV11-1 | CASSLTTTGKYEQYF | TGTGCCAGCAGCTTAACGACGACAGGGAAGTACGAGCAGTACTTC
TRBJ2-3 | TRBD2 | - | TRBV25-1 | CASSASTSGDTDTQYF | TGTGCCAGCAGTGCTTCGACTAGCGGGGACACAGATACGCAGTATTTT
TRBJ2-3 | - | - | TRBV9 | CASSVAPTGAPTDTQYF | TGTGCCAGCAGCGTAGCTCCAACGGGAGCCCCCACAGATACGCAGTATTTT
TRBJ2-5 | - | once | TRBV11-2 | CASSLAAGPHPQYQETQYF | TGTGCCAGCAGCTTAGCCGCAGGGCCCCACCCCCAGTACCAAGAGACCCAGTACTTC
TRBJ2-3 | - | - | TRBV4-3 | CASSRTGTDTQYF | TGCGCCAGCAGCCGGACAGGCACAGATACGCAGTATTTT
TRBJ2-7 | - | once | TRBV11-2 | CASSHSYEQYF | TGTGCCAGCAGCCATAGCTACGAGCAGTACTTC
TRBJ2-3 | TRBD2 | - | TRBV29-1 | CSVEREGHFTDTQYF | TGCAGCGTTGAGAGGGAGGGCCACTTCACAGATACGCAGTATTTT
TRBJ2-1 | TRBD1 | - | TRBV5-4 | CASRSPGQGAYNEQFF | TGTGCCAGCAGATCCCCGGGACAGGGTGCCTACAATGAGCAGTTCTTC
TRBJ1-1 | - | - | TRBV6-5 | CASLRGGPNTEAFF | TGTGCCAGTCTCCGAGGGGGACCGAACACTGAAGCTTTCTTT
TRBJ2-7 | TRBD2 | - | TRBV5-1 | CASSLMTSGITYEQYF | TGCGCCAGCAGCCTGATGACTAGCGGGATAACGTACGAGCAGTACTTC
TRBJ2-7 | TRBD1 | - | TRBV29-1 | CSVAQGTGTYEQYF | TGCAGCGTCGCACAGGGGACGGGAACCTACGAGCAGTACTTC
TRBJ1-1 | TRBD1 | - | TRBV11-2 | CASSLSRTGTGTEAFF | TGTGCCAGCAGCCTATCCCGGACAGGGACAGGCACTGAAGCTTTCTTT
TRBJ2-4 | - | - | TRBV25-1 | CASSVSGTPKNIQYF | TGTGCCAGCAGTGTTTCCGGGACACCCAAAAACATTCAGTACTTC
TRBJ2-3 | - | - | TRBV30 | CARVQSGTDTQYF | TGTGCCCGGGTTCAGTCGGGCACAGATACGCAGTATTTT